One and the same sample provided the 10 T cell receptor beta chains below, sequenced in a study of T cell clonality in common variable immunodeficiency. Only in-frame clones appear in the TCRdb table, and some are missing; sequencing was by immunoSEQ multiplex PCR. The repertoire consists of roughly 50,000 clones, none detected only once. The sequenced material came from peripheral blood mononuclear cells. All receptors come from a person aged 18 to 75 in good health.

This clone was observed at least ten times. Read sequence stops 3 residues before the CDR3 end, and the germline J gene provides the missing end. J is TRBJ2-1 and V is TRBV20-1; D gene uncertain. V lost 0 bases and J 0 bases, leaving 15 bases between the germline ends. The germline V gene has CDR1 DFQATT and CDR2 SNEGSKA (reference sequence). This CDR3 spans 17 amino acids. The CDR3 DNA, read in part, is TGCAGTGCTAGAGATCTCTGGCGGTCTAGCTCCTACAATGAG. It yields the protein CSARDLWRSSSYNE. The whole CDR3 is CSARDLWRSSSYNEQFF.

The sample holds many counts of this clone. The read comes to an end 3 residues before the CDR3 does, leaving the germline J gene to fill in the end. The chain carries TRBV7-2 and TRBJ2-3, with 7 bases identical to TRBD2. Trimming took 0 bases from V and 2 from J; bases not matched to a gene: 5. The CDR3 runs to 16 residues. Germline-derived CDR1 and CDR2 are SGHTA and FQGNSA. Incomplete CDR3 DNA: TGTGCCAGCAGCTTAGCGCTAGCGGAAGCCACAGATACG. This gives the protein CASSLALAEATDT. The CDR3 in full is CASSLALAEATDTQYF. Looking up the rest from reference TRBV7-2 and TRBJ2-3 gives the full variable domain: GAGVSQSPSNKVTEKGKDVELRCDPISGHTALYWYRQSLGQGLEFLIYFQGNSAPDKSGLPSDRFSAERTGGSVSTLTIQRTQQEDSAVYLCASSLALAEATDTQYFGPGTRLTVL.

This clone was recorded many times. A read error may produce the germline difference seen at one junction end. The sequence runs out 3 residues before the end of the CDR3; the remainder is reconstructed from the germline J gene. This chain links TRBV4-2 with TRBJ2-7, with D unresolved. The CDR3 has 14 residues. Germline V CDR1 and CDR2: LGHNA, YNFKEQ. CDR3 loop: CASSQVASSYEQYF. The covered CDR3 bases are TGCGCCAGCAGCCAAGTTGCCAGCTCCTACGAG.

This clone showed up many times. The DNA ends 3 residues before the CDR3 does, and the rest of the CDR3 is filled in from the germline J gene. V usage is TRBV20-1 and J usage is TRBJ2-5, with 11 bases that match TRBD2. The CDR3 loop spans 13 amino acids. With 6 bases clipped from V and 5 bases from J, the junction kept 5 bases outside the gene matches. Looked up from germline, CDR1 is DFQATT and CDR2 is SNEGSKA (reference sequence). The CDR3: CSAIAGGRETQYF. CDR3 DNA (partial): TGCAGTGCCATAGCGGGAGGGCGGGAGACC.

In this sample, this clone turned up many times. The DNA read from the CDR3 is TGTGCCTGGAGTAAACGGGGGGGGATCACTAATGAAAAG. This translates into CAWSKRGGITNEK. The entire CDR3 sequence reads CAWSKRGGITNEKLFF. The chain joins TRBV30 to TRBJ2-2; 8 bases align to TRBD2. The read ends 3 residues before the CDR3 terminus; that terminus is restored from the germline J gene. The length of the CDR3 is 16 residues. In germline, CDR1 is GTSNPN, CDR2 SVGIG (reference sequence).

This clone occurred many times. Sequencing ends 3 residues short of the CDR3 end; the germline J gene provides the rest. The chain recombines TRBV5-4 with TRBJ2-5; D is perhaps TRBD2 (6 bases). V dropped 4 bases and J dropped 5 bases, with 15 bases sitting between them. CDR1 and CDR2 (germline): SGHNT, YYREEE (reference sequence). The length of the CDR3 is 14 residues. The sequenced CDR3 bases are TGTGCCAGCAGCGCCGCGGGGTATGGCGAGACC. Residues: CASSAAGYGET. The complete CDR3 reads CASSAAGYGETQYF.

Ten or more counts support this clone. The sequence runs out 3 residues before the end of the CDR3; the remainder is reconstructed from the germline J gene. This chain links TRBV20-1 with TRBJ2-7; D call uncertain. V shed 5 bases and J shed 1 base, with 6 bases lying between them. Germline V CDR1 and CDR2: DFQATT, SNEGSKA (reference sequence). CDR3 length equals 11 residues. The CDR3 spells CSAFNSYEQYF. The sequenced CDR3 bases are TGCAGTGCTTTCAATTCCTACGAG.

About this clone itself: The DNA ends 3 residues before the CDR3 does, and the rest of the CDR3 is filled in from the germline J gene. The chain uses TRBV7-9 and TRBJ1-2; D gene uncertain. Germline CDR1 and CDR2: SEHNR and FQNEAQ (reference sequence). The CDR3 length is 11 residues. The CDR3 DNA, read in part, is TGTGCCAGCAGCTCTTACTACGAC. It translates to CASSSYYD. The whole CDR3 sequence reads CASSSYYDYTF.

This clone was counted only a few times. The missing CDR3 end, 3 residues past where the read stops, is filled in from the germline J gene. The chain joins TRBV7-2 to TRBJ2-2; 7 nucleotides align to TRBD1. Germline V lookup: CDR1 SGHTA, CDR2 FQGNSA. The length of the CDR3 is 14 residues. The covered CDR3 bases are TGTGCCAGCAGCTGGGCTGGGACAGACGAAAAG. Translating gives CASSWAGTDEK. The CDR3 as a whole reads CASSWAGTDEKLFF.

This clone was recorded many times. The missing CDR3 end, 3 residues past where the read stops, is filled in from the germline J gene. The rearrangement joins TRBV4-1 to TRBJ2-5; D not certain. This CDR3 contains 12 residues. Germline CDR1 is MGHRA and CDR2 is YSYEKL. The ends were cut back, 3 bases at V and 5 bases at J, with 7 bases in the middle. CDR3 bases read: TGCGCCAGCAGCCATGTAGGGGAGACC. It codes for CASSHVGET. The CDR3, in full, reads CASSHVGETQYF.